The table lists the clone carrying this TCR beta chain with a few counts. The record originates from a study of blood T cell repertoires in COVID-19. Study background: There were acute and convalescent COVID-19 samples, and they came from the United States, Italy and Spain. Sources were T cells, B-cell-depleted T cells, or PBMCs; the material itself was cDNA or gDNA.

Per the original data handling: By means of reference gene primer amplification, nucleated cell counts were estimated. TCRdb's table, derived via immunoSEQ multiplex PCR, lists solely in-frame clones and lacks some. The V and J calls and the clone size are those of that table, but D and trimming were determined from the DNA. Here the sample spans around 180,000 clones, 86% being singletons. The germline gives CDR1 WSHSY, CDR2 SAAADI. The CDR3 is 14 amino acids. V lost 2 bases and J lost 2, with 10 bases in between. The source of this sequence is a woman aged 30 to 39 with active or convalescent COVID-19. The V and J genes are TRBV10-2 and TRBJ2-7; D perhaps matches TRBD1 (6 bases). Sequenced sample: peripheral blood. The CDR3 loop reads CASSEQGLPYEQYF. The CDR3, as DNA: TGCGCCAGCAGTGAGCAGGGGCTCCCCTACGAGCAGTACTTC.